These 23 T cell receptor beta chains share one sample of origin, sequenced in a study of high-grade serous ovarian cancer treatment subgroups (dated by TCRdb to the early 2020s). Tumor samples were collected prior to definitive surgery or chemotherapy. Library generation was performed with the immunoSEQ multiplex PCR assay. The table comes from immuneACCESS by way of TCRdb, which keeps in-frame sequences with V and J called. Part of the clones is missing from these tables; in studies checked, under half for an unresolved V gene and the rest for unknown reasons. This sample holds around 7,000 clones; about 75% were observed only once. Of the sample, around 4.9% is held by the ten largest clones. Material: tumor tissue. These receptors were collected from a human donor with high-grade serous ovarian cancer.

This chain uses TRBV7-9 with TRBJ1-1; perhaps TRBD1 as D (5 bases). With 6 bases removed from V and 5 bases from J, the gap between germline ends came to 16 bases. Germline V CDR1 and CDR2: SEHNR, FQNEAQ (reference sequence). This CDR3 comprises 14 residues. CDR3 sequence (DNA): TGTGCCAGCAGAATCGGGGGGTTGGCGACTGAAGCTTTCTTT. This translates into CASRIGGLATEAFF.

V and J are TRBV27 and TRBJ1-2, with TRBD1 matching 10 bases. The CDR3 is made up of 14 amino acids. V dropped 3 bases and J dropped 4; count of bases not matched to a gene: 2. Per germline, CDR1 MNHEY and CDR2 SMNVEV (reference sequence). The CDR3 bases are TGTGCCAGCAGTTTTGGACAGGGGGTCTATGGCTACACCTTC. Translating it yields CASSFGQGVYGYTF.

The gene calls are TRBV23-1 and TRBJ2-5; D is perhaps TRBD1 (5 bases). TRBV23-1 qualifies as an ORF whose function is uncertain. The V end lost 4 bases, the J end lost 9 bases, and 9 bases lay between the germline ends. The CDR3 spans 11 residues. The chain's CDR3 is CASSLVGAQYF. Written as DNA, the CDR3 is TGCGCCAGCAGTCTCGTAGGGGCCCAGTACTTC.

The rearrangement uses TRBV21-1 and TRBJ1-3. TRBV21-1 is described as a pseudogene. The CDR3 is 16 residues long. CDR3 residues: CASRETGTLSGNTIYF. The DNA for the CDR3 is TGTGCCAGCCGAGAAACAGGGACTCTCTCTGGAAACACCATATATTTT.

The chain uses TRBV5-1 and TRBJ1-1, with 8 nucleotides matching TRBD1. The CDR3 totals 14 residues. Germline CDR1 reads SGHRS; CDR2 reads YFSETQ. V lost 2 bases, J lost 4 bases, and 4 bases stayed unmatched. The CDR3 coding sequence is TGCGCCAGCAGCTTTAACAGGGGGGGCACTGAAGCTTTCTTT. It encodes CASSFNRGGTEAFF.

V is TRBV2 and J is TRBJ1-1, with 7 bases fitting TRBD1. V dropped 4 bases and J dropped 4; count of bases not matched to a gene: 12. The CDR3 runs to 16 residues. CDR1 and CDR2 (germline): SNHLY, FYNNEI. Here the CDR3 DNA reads TGTGCCAGCAGTGCTTCACATTACAGGGGACTCACTGAAGCTTTCTTT. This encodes CASSASHYRGLTEAFF.

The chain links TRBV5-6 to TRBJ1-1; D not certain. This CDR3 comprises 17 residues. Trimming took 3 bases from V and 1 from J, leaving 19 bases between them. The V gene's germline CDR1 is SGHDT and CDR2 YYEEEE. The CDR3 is CASSSDGLGRWNTEAFF. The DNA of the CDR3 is TGTGCCAGCAGCTCGGACGGGTTAGGACGGTGGAACACTGAAGCTTTCTTT.

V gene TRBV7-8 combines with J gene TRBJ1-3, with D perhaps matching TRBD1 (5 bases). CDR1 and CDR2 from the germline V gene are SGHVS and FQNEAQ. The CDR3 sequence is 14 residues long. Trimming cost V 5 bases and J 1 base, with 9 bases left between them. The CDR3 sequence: CASSPGVSGNTIYF. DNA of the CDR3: TGTGCCAGCAGCCCGGGGGTGTCTGGAAACACCATATATTTT.

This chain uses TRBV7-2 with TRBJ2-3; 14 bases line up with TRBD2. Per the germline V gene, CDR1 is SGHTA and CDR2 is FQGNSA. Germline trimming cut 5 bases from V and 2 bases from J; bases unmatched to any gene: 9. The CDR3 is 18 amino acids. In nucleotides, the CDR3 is TGTGCCAGCAGCCCTGAAGGACTAGCGGGGGGTCTCACAGATACGCAGTATTTT. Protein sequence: CASSPEGLAGGLTDTQYF.

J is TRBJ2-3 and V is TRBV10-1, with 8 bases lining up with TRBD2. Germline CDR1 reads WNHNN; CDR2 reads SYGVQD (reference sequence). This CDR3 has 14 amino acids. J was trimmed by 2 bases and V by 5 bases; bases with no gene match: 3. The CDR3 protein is CASSKRGHTDTQYF. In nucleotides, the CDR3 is TGCGCCAGCAGTAAGCGGGGGCACACAGATACGCAGTATTTT.

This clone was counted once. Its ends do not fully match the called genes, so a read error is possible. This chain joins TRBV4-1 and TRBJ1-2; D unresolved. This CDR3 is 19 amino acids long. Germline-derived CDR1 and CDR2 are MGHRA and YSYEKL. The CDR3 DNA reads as TGCGCCAGCAGCAAAGATTCATTAGGACTGGGAGGTTCCAGCTATGGCTACACCTTC. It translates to CASSKDSLGLGGSSYGYTF.

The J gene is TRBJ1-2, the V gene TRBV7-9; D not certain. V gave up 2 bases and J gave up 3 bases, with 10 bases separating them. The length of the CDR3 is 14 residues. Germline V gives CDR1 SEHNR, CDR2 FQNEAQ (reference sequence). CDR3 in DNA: TGTGCCAGCAGCTTAAATTATATTGACTATGGCTACACCTTC. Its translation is CASSLNYIDYGYTF.

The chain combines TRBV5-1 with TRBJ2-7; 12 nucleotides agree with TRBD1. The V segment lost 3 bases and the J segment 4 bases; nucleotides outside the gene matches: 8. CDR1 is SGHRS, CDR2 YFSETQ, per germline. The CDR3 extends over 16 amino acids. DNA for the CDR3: TGCGCCAGCAGCTCCGGGACAGGGGGCATCGGGTACGAGCAGTACTTC. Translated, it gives CASSSGTGGIGYEQYF. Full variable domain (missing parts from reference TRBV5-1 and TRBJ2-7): KAGVTQTPRYLIKTRGQQVTLSCSPISGHRSVSWYQQTPGQGLQFLFEYFSETQRNKGNFPGRFSGRQFSNSRSEMNVSTLELGDSALYLCASSSGTGGIGYEQYFGPGTRLTVT.

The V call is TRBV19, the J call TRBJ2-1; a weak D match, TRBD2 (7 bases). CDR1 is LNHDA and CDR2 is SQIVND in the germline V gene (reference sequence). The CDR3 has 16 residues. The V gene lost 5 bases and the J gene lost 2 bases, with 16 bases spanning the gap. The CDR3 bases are TGTGCCAGTAGTCCCCTGGGAGGGGGACCCTACAATGAGCAGTTCTTC. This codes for CASSPLGGGPYNEQFF.

CDR3 region: CASSVGTGVPNEKLFF. The CDR3 DNA reads TGTGCCAGCAGCGTCGGGACAGGGGTTCCTAATGAAAAACTGTTTTTT. V gene TRBV7-6 combines with J gene TRBJ1-4; 10 positions agree with TRBD1. Germline V gene data show CDR1 as SGHVS and CDR2 as FNYEAQ. The ends lost 5 bases at V and 3 bases at J; junction bases unmatched: 6. CDR3 length: 16 residues. Full variable domain (outside the CDR3, taken from reference TRBV7-6 and TRBJ1-4): GAGVSQSPRYKVTKRGQDVALRCDPISGHVSLYWYRQALGQGPEFLTYFNYEAQQDKSGLPNDRFSAERPEGSISTLTIQRTEQRDSAMYRCASSVGTGVPNEKLFFGSGTQLSVL.

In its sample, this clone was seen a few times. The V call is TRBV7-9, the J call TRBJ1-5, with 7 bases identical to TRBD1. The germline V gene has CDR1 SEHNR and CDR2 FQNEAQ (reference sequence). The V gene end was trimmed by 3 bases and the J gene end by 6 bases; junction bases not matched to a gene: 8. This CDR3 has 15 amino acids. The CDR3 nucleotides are TGTGCCAGCAGCTTCGAGGGGGCGAGGGGTCAGCCCCAGCATTTT. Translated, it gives CASSFEGARGQPQHF.

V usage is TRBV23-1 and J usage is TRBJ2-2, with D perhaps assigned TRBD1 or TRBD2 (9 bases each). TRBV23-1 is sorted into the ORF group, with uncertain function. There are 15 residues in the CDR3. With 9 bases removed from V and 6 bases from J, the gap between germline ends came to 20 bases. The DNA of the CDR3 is TGCGCCAGGCGGGGGGGGACAGGGATTTCCGGGGAGCTGTTTTTT. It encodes CARRGGTGISGELFF.

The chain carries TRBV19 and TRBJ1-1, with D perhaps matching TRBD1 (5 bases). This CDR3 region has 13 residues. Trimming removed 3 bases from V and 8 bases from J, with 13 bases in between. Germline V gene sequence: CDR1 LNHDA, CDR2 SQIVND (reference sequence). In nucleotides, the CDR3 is TGTGCCAGTAGTATGTTAGACAGACCCGAAGCTTTCTTT. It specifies CASSMLDRPEAFF.

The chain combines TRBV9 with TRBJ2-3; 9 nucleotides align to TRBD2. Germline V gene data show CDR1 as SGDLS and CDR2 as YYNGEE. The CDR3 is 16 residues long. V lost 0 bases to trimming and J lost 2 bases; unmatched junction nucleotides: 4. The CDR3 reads CASSVGLAGTTDTQYF. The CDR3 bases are TGTGCCAGCAGCGTAGGCCTAGCGGGGACCACAGATACGCAGTATTTT.

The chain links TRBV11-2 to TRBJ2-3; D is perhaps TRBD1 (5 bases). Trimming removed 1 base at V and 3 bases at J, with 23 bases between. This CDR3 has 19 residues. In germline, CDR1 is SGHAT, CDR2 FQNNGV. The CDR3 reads CASSLGGNQGIIATDTQYF. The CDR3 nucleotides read TGTGCCAGCAGCTTAGGTGGGAATCAGGGAATCATTGCTACAGATACGCAGTATTTT.

The chain's CDR3 is CAWSFGIWDEQYF. The CDR3 DNA sequence: TGTGCCTGGAGTTTCGGGATTTGGGACGAGCAGTACTTC. The chain carries TRBV30 and TRBJ2-7, with a weak D call TRBD2 (5 bases). Germline CDR1 is GTSNPN and CDR2 is SVGIG (reference sequence). This CDR3 spans 13 amino acids. V was shortened by 2 bases and J by 5 bases, with 13 bases between the two germline ends.

CDR3 nucleotide sequence: TGTGCCAGCAGTGACCGGGGGACAGTGGCTAATGAAAAACTGTTTTTT. Translation: CASSDRGTVANEKLFF. This sequence joins TRBV6-1 and TRBJ1-4, with 7 positions matching TRBD1. The germline V gene has CDR1 MNHNS and CDR2 SASEGT. The CDR3 is 16 amino acids. J gave up 3 bases and V 3 bases, and 7 bases lay outside the gene matches.

This CDR3 is CASSSDLDTQYF. The CDR3 DNA reads TGTGCCAGCAGCTCGGACCTCGATACGCAGTATTTT. The chain combines TRBV6-5 with TRBJ2-3; D is uncertain. CDR1 and CDR2 (germline): MNHEY, SVGAGI. Deletions cut 6 bases from V and 6 bases from J, with 10 bases between. The CDR3 length is 12 residues.